This TCR beta chain was identified in a study of blood T cells in healthy people across ages. The CDR3 covers 15 residues. V shed 6 bases and J shed 0 bases, with 12 bases lying between them. Germline V gene sequence: CDR1 MNHEY, CDR2 SMNVEV (reference sequence). For the second PCR, which ran for 7 to 11 cycles, a sample-barcoded 5' primer and a J-beta primer mix were used. A single record per CDR3 protein comes from TCRdb applying MiXCR to the 5' RACE reads. The data show roughly 2 million distinct CDR3 sequences, about 50% seen once. The rearrangement uses TRBV27 and TRBJ2-1, with D maybe TRBD1 (5 bases). This receptor was taken from a woman between 40 and 55 years old in good health. Sequences were obtained from blood. The CDR3 protein is CASRTHRSSYNEQFF. The CDR3 bases are TGTGCCAGCAGAACCCACAGGAGCTCCTACAATGAGCAGTTCTTC.